These T cell receptor beta chains were read from a single sample in a study of cytomegalovirus exposure and HLA in healthy donors. The protocol was immunoSEQ multiplex PCR, while the TCRdb copy is restricted to in-frame clones and leaves out a portion. The profile shows 120,000 or so clones, more than 70% of them singletons. Sequenced material: PBMCs. All receptors derive from a woman aged 18-35 years in good health and CMV-seronegative. Both conserved end residues are part of each CDR3. A D gene is named only where the DNA matches it firmly. Size tells how often a clone was seen (once, few, many) or the class of an expanded clone, and some rows leave it out.

size,J,D,V,DNA,CDR3
-,TRBJ2-7,TRBD2,TRBV28,TGTGCCAGCAGCGCTGCGGGGGCCTACGAGCAGTACTTC,CASSAAGAYEQYF
-,TRBJ2-3,TRBD1,TRBV4-3,TGCGCCAGCAGCCAAGAAAAGACAGGGGTGGATACGCAGTATTTT,CASSQEKTGVDTQYF
-,TRBJ2-7,-,TRBV4-3,TGCGCCAGCAGCCAAGATCCCACGGGGAACGAGCAGTACTTC,CASSQDPTGNEQYF
-,TRBJ2-7,TRBD2,TRBV4-1,TGCGCCAGCGGGACACTAGCGGGGGCGGGAGAGCAGTACTTC,CASGTLAGAGEQYF
once,TRBJ2-7,TRBD2,TRBV9,TGTGCCAGCAGCCCACCCTACTCGGGGGGAGGCTACGAGCAGTACTTC,CASSPPYSGGGYEQYF
-,TRBJ2-5,TRBD1,TRBV6-6,TGTGCCAGCACATTGGGACAGGGATGGGAGACCCAGTACTTC,CASTLGQGWETQYF
once,TRBJ1-5,-,TRBV6-1,TGTGCCAGCAGTGAAGCGAGAGTCTCCAATCAGCCCCAGCATTTT,CASSEARVSNQPQHF
-,TRBJ1-2,-,TRBV6-5,TGTGCCAGCTTCCGAGTGGGGCTCTCTAATGGCTACACCTTC,CASFRVGLSNGYTF
-,TRBJ2-1,TRBD2,TRBV11-3,TGTGCCAGCAGCCTCAAACTGCCTCGTAGCGGGAGGGTTGAGCAGTTCTTC,CASSLKLPRSGRVEQFF
-,TRBJ1-1,TRBD1,TRBV28,TGTGCCAGCACCAACTCCCTGGGACAGTTGAACACTGAAGCTTTCTTT,CASTNSLGQLNTEAFF